The source of this T cell receptor beta chain is a study of Ad26.COV2.S vaccination and SARS-CoV-2 variants. Study-wide points: The placebo group had lower spike-specific TCR breadth than the vaccine recipients did. The TCR breadth and depth analyses may have understated or missed part of the total T cell responses. For non-spike TCRs, breadth in vaccine recipients resembled that in placebo recipients.

On this clone: Its target is not known.

Assay: immunoSEQ multiplex PCR; the TCRdb copy retains only in-frame clones and omits some. Of hundreds of thousands of clones in the sample, about 90% were seen once. Specimen: peripheral blood, collected after recovery from COVID-19. This sequence originates from a human donor who had recovered from COVID-19.

CDR3 residues: CASSGARRAGGPGDTQYF. The CDR3 DNA reads as TGTGCCAGCAGTGGGGCCCGGCGAGCGGGGGGGCCGGGAGATACGCAGTATTTT. This sequence joins TRBV6-1 and TRBJ2-3, with 10 bases aligning to TRBD2. The CDR3 is 18 amino acids. The ends lost 4 bases at V and 5 bases at J; junction bases unmatched: 15. Germline V gene lookup returns CDR1 MNHNS and CDR2 SASEGT.